These 28 T cell receptor beta chains originate from one sample sequenced in a study of T cells after yellow fever vaccination. TCRdb processed the 5' RACE reads anew with MiXCR; each CDR3 protein has one entry. The table shows 450,000 to 650,000 distinct CDR3 sequences, with about 14% occurring only once. The specimen was PBMCs, collected on the day of the yellow fever booster vaccination. All receptors derive from a man aged 25 to 40 who received the YFV17D yellow fever vaccine.

This clonotype was observed a handful of times. The chain carries TRBV28 and TRBJ2-3; tentative D call: TRBD2 (5 bases). The CDR3 has 14 amino acids. Germline V gives CDR1 MDHEN, CDR2 SYDVKM. Between the trimmed V and J ends, which lost 2 bases and 9 bases, there was a span of 15 bases. The CDR3 DNA follows: TGTGCCAGCAGTTTACTGTCGGGAAGCAAGACGCAGTATTTT. This translates into CASSLLSGSKTQYF.

The V gene is TRBV5-1, the J gene TRBJ1-5, with D maybe TRBD1 (5 bases). This CDR3 has 17 residues. Germline V gene data show CDR1 as SGHRS and CDR2 as YFSETQ. Trimming shortened V by 0 bases and J by 2 bases, and 15 bases separated the two germline ends. The CDR3 DNA is TGCGCCAGCAGCTTGGTTTGGGGGGTTGGGGGCAATCAGCCCCAGCATTTT. It yields the protein CASSLVWGVGGNQPQHF.

Only a few counts were recorded for this clonotype. The V and J genes are TRBV10-3 and TRBJ2-1; 12 bases are a match to TRBD2. Unmatched junction bases numbered 9, after V lost 8 bases and J lost 7 bases. Germline V gives CDR1 ENHRY, CDR2 SYGVKD. This CDR3 is 15 amino acids long. The CDR3 sequence: CAILQTSGSRNEQFF. CDR3 nucleotides: TGTGCCATCCTTCAGACTAGCGGGAGTCGGAATGAGCAGTTCTTC.

In this sample, this clonotype turned up many times. The CDR3 region is CASSLRDGYYYEQYF. The CDR3 DNA reads as TGTGCCAGCAGCCTGAGGGACGGGTACTACTACGAGCAGTACTTC. The chain combines TRBV12-3 or TRBV12-4 with TRBJ2-7, with D perhaps given as TRBD1 or TRBD2 (5 bases each). The CDR3 loop spans 15 amino acids. The V end was cut by 6 bases, the J end by 3 bases, with 18 bases between.

The rearrangement joins TRBV10-1 to TRBJ2-1, with a possible D match to TRBD2 (5 bases). V was cut by 3 bases and J by 0 bases, with 12 bases left in between. Germline values: CDR1 WNHNN, CDR2 SYGVQD (reference sequence). There are 16 residues in the CDR3. CDR3 bases: TGCGCCAGCAGTGAAGAACCGGGAAGCTCCTACAATGAGCAGTTCTTC. The encoded protein is CASSEEPGSSYNEQFF.

This clonotype was counted between two and nine times. The gene calls are TRBV27 and TRBJ1-6; D gene ambiguous. In germline, CDR1 is MNHEY, CDR2 SMNVEV (reference sequence). The CDR3 is made up of 16 amino acids. Trimming took 3 bases from V and 2 from J, leaving 11 bases between them. The CDR3 is CASSFVSGTYNSPLHF. DNA of the CDR3: TGTGCCAGCAGTTTTGTGAGTGGGACCTATAATTCACCCCTCCACTTT.

In this sample, this clonotype turned up a few times. The chain couples TRBV12-3 or TRBV12-4 to TRBJ2-7; 8 bases match TRBD2. The CDR3 is made up of 14 amino acids. V gave up 6 bases and J gave up 0 bases; unmatched junction bases: 4. CDR3 protein: CASRTSGNSYEQYF. The CDR3 DNA follows: TGTGCCAGCAGAACTAGCGGAAACTCCTACGAGCAGTACTTC.

The table lists this clonotype with a few counts. The gene calls are TRBV7-6 and TRBJ2-2; D call uncertain. The V gene lost 5 bases and the J gene lost 0 bases, with 4 bases spanning the gap. The CDR3 extends over 13 amino acids. Germline CDR1 SGHVS, CDR2 FNYEAQ. CDR3 sequence: CASSNANTGELFF. The DNA of the CDR3 is TGTGCCAGCAGCAACGCGAACACCGGGGAGCTGTTTTTT.

J is TRBJ2-7 and V is TRBV7-9; no clear D. Deletions cut 5 bases from V and 3 bases from J, with 14 bases between. The germline CDR1 and CDR2 sequences are SEHNR and FQNEAQ (reference sequence). This CDR3 is built from 14 residues. This chain's CDR3 is CASSPRRLCYEQYF. The CDR3 DNA reads TGTGCCAGCAGCCCCAGGCGCCTCTGCTACGAGCAGTACTTC.

This clonotype appeared many times. The V call is TRBV7-2, the J call TRBJ2-7; D is uncertain. The V and J ends lost 1 base and 1 base respectively, with 5 bases between them. CDR1 and CDR2 from the germline V gene are SGHTA and FQGNSA. CDR3 length equals 13 residues. As DNA, the CDR3 is TGTGCCAGCAGCTTAGGCTGGTCCTACGAGCAGTACTTC. It translates to CASSLGWSYEQYF.

This clonotype was detected a few times. Its ends do not fully match the called genes, so a read error is possible. The chain uses TRBV9 and TRBJ2-5; 7 bases match TRBD1. Germline assignment: CDR1 SGDLS and CDR2 YYNGEE. This CDR3 is built from 13 residues. CDR3 amino acids: CASSVGTEETQYF. Here the CDR3 DNA reads TGCGCCAGCAGTGTTGGGACAGAAGAGACCCAGTACTTC.

This clonotype was picked up a small number of times. The J gene is TRBJ2-6, the V gene TRBV19; D not certain. Germline CDR1 is LNHDA and CDR2 is SQIVND (reference sequence). The CDR3 extends over 14 amino acids. V shed 6 bases and J shed 0 bases, with 6 bases lying between them. The DNA for the CDR3 is TGTGCCAGTAGGGCTAGCTCTGGGGCCAACGTCCTGACTTTC. Translated, it gives CASRASSGANVLTF.

This clonotype has ten or more counts. The chain carries TRBV29-1 and TRBJ2-7, with 7 bases fitting TRBD1. Germline V lookup: CDR1 SQVTM, CDR2 ANQGSEA. This CDR3 is 14 amino acids long. Trimming at V came to 6 bases and at J to 7 bases, leaving 15 bases not matched to a gene. The CDR3, as DNA: TGCAGCGTCTCAACCGGGACAGCTAGGCAGGAGCAGTACTTC. This encodes CSVSTGTARQEQYF.

This chain uses TRBV20-1 with TRBJ1-1, with unresolved D. In germline, CDR1 is DFQATT, CDR2 SNEGSKA (reference sequence). V lost 6 bases, J lost 5 bases, and 10 bases lay in between. This CDR3 is built from 11 residues. CDR3 sequence reads: CSANPRTEAFF. The CDR3 DNA follows: TGCAGTGCCAACCCTAGGACTGAAGCTTTCTTT.

This clonotype was observed a few times. The V call is TRBV6-2 or TRBV6-3, the J call TRBJ2-1, with TRBD2 matching 10 bases. Germline CDR1 reads MNHEY; CDR2 reads SVGEGT. Trimming took 8 bases from V and 7 from J; bases not matched to a gene: 8. The CDR3 totals 14 residues. CDR3 loop: CASGVAGGSNEQFF. CDR3 nucleotides: TGTGCCAGCGGTGTAGCGGGAGGAAGTAATGAGCAGTTCTTC.

The V call is TRBV18, the J call TRBJ2-7, with TRBD1 matching 7 bases. Germline V CDR1 and CDR2: KGHSH, LQKENI. Trimming cost V 1 base and J 2 bases; bases outside gene matches: 5. CDR3 length: 15 amino acids. Here the CDR3 DNA reads TGTGCCAGCTCACCACAAAGGACAGGAGCCTACGAGCAGTACTTC. This codes for CASSPQRTGAYEQYF.

The chain couples TRBV20-1 to TRBJ2-7; unclear D gene. This CDR3 is 11 amino acids long. CDR1 DFQATT and CDR2 SNEGSKA come from the germline V gene (reference sequence). Between the trimmed V and J ends, which lost 6 bases and 2 bases, there was a span of 8 bases. The CDR3 sequence is CSALDAYEQYF. Here the CDR3 DNA reads TGCAGTGCACTGGATGCCTACGAGCAGTACTTC.

This clonotype was counted ten times or more. The chain couples TRBV23-1 to TRBJ2-5; no firm D call. TRBV23-1 counts as an open reading frame of uncertain function. The length of the CDR3 is 12 residues. Trimming removed 8 bases at V and 9 bases at J, with 16 bases between. For the CDR3, the DNA is TGCGCCAGCGGCGACACACCCGTCGCCCAGTACTTC. This translates into CASGDTPVAQYF.

The chain carries TRBV4-1 and TRBJ2-7; 7 bases are a match to TRBD2. Trimming cost V 1 base and J 2 bases; bases outside gene matches: 8. Germline values: CDR1 MGHRA, CDR2 YSYEKL. The CDR3 sequence is 16 residues long. The CDR3 DNA reads as TGCGCCAGCAGCCAAGGCCCGACGGGAGGTACCTACGAGCAGTACTTC. It encodes CASSQGPTGGTYEQYF.

This clonotype was seen a single time. The chain couples TRBV5-1 to TRBJ2-5, with 10 positions matching TRBD2. The CDR3 length is 16 residues. V was pared by 1 base and J by 1 base, with 4 bases of the junction left unmatched. CDR1 and CDR2 from the germline V gene are SGHRS and YFSETQ. The CDR3 here is CASSLSLAGFQETQYF. Written as DNA, the CDR3 is TGCGCCAGCAGCTTGTCACTAGCGGGATTCCAAGAGACCCAGTACTTC.

This clonotype was detected only a few times. The chain recombines TRBV12-3 or TRBV12-4 with TRBJ2-5; the match to TRBD1 covers 10 bases. The CDR3 length is 14 residues. After removal of 6 bases from V and 6 bases from J, the junction contained 7 bases not matched to a gene. The CDR3 nucleotides are TGTGCCAGCAGCCCCCGGACAGGGGGAAAGACCCAGTACTTC. Protein sequence: CASSPRTGGKTQYF.

J is TRBJ2-7 and V is TRBV29-1, with D unresolved. The CDR3 is 11 residues long. Between the trimmed V and J ends, which lost 4 bases and 6 bases, there was a span of 10 bases. Germline V gene data show CDR1 as SQVTM and CDR2 as ANQGSEA. The DNA of the CDR3 is TGCAGCGTTGGGGCAGGCGGCGAGCAGTACTTC. This codes for CSVGAGGEQYF.

This rearrangement joins TRBV4-3 to TRBJ1-1, with D hard to call. CDR3 length: 13 amino acids. The V gene's germline CDR1 is LGHNA and CDR2 YSLEER. Trimming took off 1 base at V and 5 bases at J, with 8 bases between the two ends. The CDR3 protein is CASSQGHGTEAFF. CDR3 DNA: TGCGCCAGCAGCCAAGGGCACGGGACTGAAGCTTTCTTT.

V usage is TRBV2 and J usage is TRBJ1-2; D remains unclear. This CDR3 region has 13 residues. The germline V gene has CDR1 SNHLY and CDR2 FYNNEI. With 7 bases removed from V and 2 bases from J, the gap between germline ends came to 11 bases. DNA for the CDR3: TGTGCCAGCACCCGGGCCCGGAACTATGGCTACACCTTC. It codes for CASTRARNYGYTF.

The chain is built from TRBV9 and TRBJ2-5; D may be TRBD1 or TRBD2 (6 bases each). This CDR3 has 15 amino acids. Germline loops: CDR1 SGDLS, CDR2 YYNGEE. V shed 0 bases and J shed 5 bases, with 14 bases lying between them. In DNA form, the CDR3 reads TGTGCCAGCAGCGTAGGGGGGGCCCGCGAGGAGACCCAGTACTTC. Encoded protein: CASSVGGAREETQYF.

This clonotype has a handful of counts. CDR3 in amino acids: CASSEAAGHTNYGYTF. Written as DNA, the CDR3 is TGTGCCAGCAGTGAAGCGGCGGGACATACTAACTATGGCTACACCTTC. This chain connects TRBV6-1 to TRBJ1-2; maybe TRBD1 (6 bases). The CDR3 contains 16 residues. CDR1 is MNHNS, CDR2 SASEGT, per germline. Trimming stripped 0 bases from V and 0 bases from J, with 11 bases between.

The chain combines TRBV19 with TRBJ2-7; D is unclear. The V end lost 3 bases, the J end lost 3 bases, and 9 bases lay between the germline ends. The germline gives CDR1 LNHDA, CDR2 SQIVND (reference sequence). The CDR3 has 13 residues. The CDR3 protein is CASSIGRDYEQYF. The CDR3 DNA reads TGTGCCAGTAGTATCGGCAGAGACTACGAGCAGTACTTC.

The chain employs TRBV27 and TRBJ1-1; 10 nucleotides agree with TRBD1. CDR3 length equals 15 residues. The germline gives CDR1 MNHEY, CDR2 SMNVEV (reference sequence). V lost 7 bases to trimming and J lost 0 bases; unmatched junction nucleotides: 5. Here the CDR3 reads CASNPGQGLNTEAFF. The CDR3 DNA is TGTGCCAGCAATCCGGGACAGGGGTTGAACACTGAAGCTTTCTTT.